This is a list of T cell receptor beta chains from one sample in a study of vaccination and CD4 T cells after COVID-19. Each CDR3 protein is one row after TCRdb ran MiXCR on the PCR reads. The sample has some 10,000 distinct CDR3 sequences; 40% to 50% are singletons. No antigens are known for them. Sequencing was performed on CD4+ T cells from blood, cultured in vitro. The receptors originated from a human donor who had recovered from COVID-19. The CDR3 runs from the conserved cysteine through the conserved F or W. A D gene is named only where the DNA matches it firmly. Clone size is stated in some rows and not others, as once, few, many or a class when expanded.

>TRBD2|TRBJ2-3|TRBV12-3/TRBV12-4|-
CASSLALAGGRGDTQYF
TGTGCCAGCAGTTTAGCACTAGCGGGGGGGAGAGGAGATACGCAGTATTTT
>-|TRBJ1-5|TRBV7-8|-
CASSLGGQPQHF
TGTGCCAGCAGCTTAGGGGGTCAGCCCCAGCATTTT
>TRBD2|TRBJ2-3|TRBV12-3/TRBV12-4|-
CASSLSSGGWDTQYF
TGTGCCAGCAGTTTGAGTAGCGGGGGGTGGGATACGCAGTATTTT
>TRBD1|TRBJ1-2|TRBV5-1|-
CASSWSGTGGGDGYTF
TGCGCCAGCAGCTGGTCCGGGACAGGGGGCGGAGATGGCTACACCTTC
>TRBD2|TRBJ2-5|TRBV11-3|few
CASSTIAGGHETQYF
TGTGCCAGCAGCACAATAGCGGGGGGGCACGAGACCCAGTACTTC
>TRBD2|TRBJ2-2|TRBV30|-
CAWSVLAGTGELFF
TGTGCCTGGAGTGTTCTAGCGGGAACCGGGGAGCTGTTTTTT
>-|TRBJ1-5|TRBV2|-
CASKGQVNQPQHF
TGTGCCAGCAAAGGGCAGGTCAATCAGCCCCAGCATTTT
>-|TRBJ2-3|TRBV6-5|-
CASSSRTDTQYF
TGTGCCAGCAGTTCACGTACAGATACGCAGTATTTT
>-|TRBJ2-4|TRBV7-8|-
CASSLGPGRLAKNIQYF
TGTGCCAGCAGCTTAGGGCCCGGCAGATTAGCCAAAAACATTCAGTACTTC
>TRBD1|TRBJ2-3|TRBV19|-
CASGQGSVSDTQYF
TGTGCCAGCGGACAGGGGAGTGTTTCAGATACGCAGTATTTT
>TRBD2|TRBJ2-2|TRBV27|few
CASKAGLAVGELFF
TGTGCCAGCAAGGCGGGACTAGCAGTCGGAGAGCTGTTTTTT
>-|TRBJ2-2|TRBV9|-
CASSVQNTGELFF
TGTGCCAGCAGCGTACAGAACACCGGGGAGCTGTTTTTT
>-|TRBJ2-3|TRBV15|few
CATSSMAGSTDTQYF
TGTGCCACCAGCAGTATGGCGGGTAGCACAGATACGCAGTATTTT
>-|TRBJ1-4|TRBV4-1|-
CASSRPGRGEKLFF
TGCGCCAGCAGCCGCCCAGGGCGAGGTGAAAAACTGTTTTTT
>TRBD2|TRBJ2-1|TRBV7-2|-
CASSLGLAGGNEQFF
TGTGCCAGCAGCTTAGGACTAGCGGGGGGTAATGAGCAGTTCTTC
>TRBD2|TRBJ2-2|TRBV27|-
CASSLGLAGGKRELFF
TGTGCCAGCAGTTTAGGTCTAGCGGGGGGGAAGAGGGAGCTGTTTTTT
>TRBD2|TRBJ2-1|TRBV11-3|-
CASSSGGLGRGEQFF
TGTGCCAGCAGCTCTGGGGGACTAGGACGGGGTGAGCAGTTCTTC
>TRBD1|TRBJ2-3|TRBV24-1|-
CATSDKTGGATDTQYF
TGTGCCACCAGTGACAAGACAGGGGGCGCGACAGATACGCAGTATTTT
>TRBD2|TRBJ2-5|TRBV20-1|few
CSASDPMERERGAAQETQYF
TGCAGTGCTAGCGACCCCATGGAAAGGGAGCGGGGGGCCGCGCAAGAGACCCAGTACTTC
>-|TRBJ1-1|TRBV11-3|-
CASSQMGSGNTEAFF
TGTGCCAGCAGCCAAATGGGGTCTGGAAACACTGAAGCTTTCTTT
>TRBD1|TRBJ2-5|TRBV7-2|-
CASSFRTGGVETQYF
TGTGCCAGCAGTTTCCGGACAGGGGGCGTTGAGACCCAGTACTTC
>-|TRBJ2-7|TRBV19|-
CASKGTLIHEQYF
TGTGCCAGTAAGGGGACACTAATCCACGAGCAGTACTTC